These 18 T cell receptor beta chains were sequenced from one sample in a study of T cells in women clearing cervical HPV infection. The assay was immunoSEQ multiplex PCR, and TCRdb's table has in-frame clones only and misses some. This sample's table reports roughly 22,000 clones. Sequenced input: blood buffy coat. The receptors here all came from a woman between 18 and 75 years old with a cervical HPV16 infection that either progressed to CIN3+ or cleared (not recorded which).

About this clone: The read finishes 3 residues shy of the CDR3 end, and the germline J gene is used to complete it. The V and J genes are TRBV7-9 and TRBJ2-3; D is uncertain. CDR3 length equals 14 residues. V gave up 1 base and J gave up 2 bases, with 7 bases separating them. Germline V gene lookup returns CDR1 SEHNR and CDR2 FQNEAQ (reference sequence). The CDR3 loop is CASSLGGYTDTQYF. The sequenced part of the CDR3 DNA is TGTGCCAGCAGCTTAGGAGGTTACACAGATACG.

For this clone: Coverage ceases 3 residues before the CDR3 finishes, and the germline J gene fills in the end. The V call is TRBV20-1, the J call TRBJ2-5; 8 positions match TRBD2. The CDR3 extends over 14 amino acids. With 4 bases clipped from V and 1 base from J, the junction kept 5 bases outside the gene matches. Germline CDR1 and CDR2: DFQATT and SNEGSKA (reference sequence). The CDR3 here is CSAIQRETQETQYF. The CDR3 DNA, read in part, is TGCAGTGCTATCCAGCGGGAGACCCAAGAGACC.

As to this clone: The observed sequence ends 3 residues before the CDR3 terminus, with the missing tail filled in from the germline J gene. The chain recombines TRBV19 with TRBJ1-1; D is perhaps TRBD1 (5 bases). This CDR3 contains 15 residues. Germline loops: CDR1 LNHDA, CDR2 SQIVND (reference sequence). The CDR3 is CASSIGGKVTGEAFF. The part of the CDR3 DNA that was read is TGTGCCAGTAGTATCGGGGGGAAGGTCACCGGGGAG.

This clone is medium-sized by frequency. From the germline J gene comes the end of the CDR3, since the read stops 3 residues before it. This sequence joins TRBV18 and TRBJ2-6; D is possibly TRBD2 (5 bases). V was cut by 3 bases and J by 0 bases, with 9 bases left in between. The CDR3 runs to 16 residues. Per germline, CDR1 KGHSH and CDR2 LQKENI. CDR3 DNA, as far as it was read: TGTGCCAGCTCACCGACTACAGACTCTGGGGCCAACGTC. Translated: CASSPTTDSGANV. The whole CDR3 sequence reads CASSPTTDSGANVLTF.

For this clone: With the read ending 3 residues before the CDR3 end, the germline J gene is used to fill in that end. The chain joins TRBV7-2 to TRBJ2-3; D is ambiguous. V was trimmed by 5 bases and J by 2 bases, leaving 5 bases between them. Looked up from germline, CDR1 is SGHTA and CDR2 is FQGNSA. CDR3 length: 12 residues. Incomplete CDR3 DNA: TGTGCCAGCAGCCACTTCACAGATACG. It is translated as CASSHFTDT. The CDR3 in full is CASSHFTDTQYF. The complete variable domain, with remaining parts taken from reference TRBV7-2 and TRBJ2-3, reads GAGVSQSPSNKVTEKGKDVELRCDPISGHTALYWYRQSLGQGLEFLIYFQGNSAPDKSGLPSDRFSAERTGGSVSTLTIQRTQQEDSAVYLCASSHFTDTQYFGPGTRLTVL.

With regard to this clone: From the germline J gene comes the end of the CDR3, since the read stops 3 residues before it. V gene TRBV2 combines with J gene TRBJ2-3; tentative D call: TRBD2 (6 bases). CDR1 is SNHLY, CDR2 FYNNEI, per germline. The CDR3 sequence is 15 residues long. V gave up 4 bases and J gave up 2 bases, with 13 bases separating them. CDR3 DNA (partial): TGTGCCAGCAGTGCTAGCGTGGGAGTCACAGATACG. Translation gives CASSASVGVTDT. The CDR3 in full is CASSASVGVTDTQYF. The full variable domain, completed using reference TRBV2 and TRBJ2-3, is EPEVTQTPSHQVTQMGQEVILRCVPISNHLYFYWYRQILGQKVEFLVSFYNNEISEKSEIFDDQFSVERPDGSNFTLKIRSTKLEDSAMYFCASSASVGVTDTQYFGPGTRLTVL.

The chain's CDR3 is CASSKLAGETQYF. The CDR3 bases that were read are TGTGCCAGCAGCAAACTAGCGGGAGAGACC. The chain uses TRBV6-2 or TRBV6-3 and TRBJ2-5, with 9 bases lining up with TRBD2. From the germline J gene comes the end of the CDR3, since the read stops 3 residues before it. The CDR3 length is 13 residues. After removal of 6 bases from V and 4 bases from J, the junction contained 3 bases not matched to a gene. In germline, CDR1 is MNHEY, CDR2 SVGEGT.

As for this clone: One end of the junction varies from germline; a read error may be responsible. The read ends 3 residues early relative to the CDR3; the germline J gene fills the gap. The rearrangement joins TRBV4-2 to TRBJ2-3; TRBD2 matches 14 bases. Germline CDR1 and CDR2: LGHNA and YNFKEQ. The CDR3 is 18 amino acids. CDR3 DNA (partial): TGCGCCAGCAGCCAAGGTGGGACTAGCGGGAGTGTGATAGATACG. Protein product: CASSQGGTSGSVIDT. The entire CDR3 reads CASSQGGTSGSVIDTQYF.

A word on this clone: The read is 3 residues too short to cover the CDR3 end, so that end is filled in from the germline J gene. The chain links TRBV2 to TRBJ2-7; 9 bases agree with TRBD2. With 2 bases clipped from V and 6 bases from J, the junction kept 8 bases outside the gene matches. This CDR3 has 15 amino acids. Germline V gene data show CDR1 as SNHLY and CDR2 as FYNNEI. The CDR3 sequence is CASSESGLAGIEQYF. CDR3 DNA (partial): TGTGCCAGCAGTGAATCTGGGCTAGCGGGAATCGAG.

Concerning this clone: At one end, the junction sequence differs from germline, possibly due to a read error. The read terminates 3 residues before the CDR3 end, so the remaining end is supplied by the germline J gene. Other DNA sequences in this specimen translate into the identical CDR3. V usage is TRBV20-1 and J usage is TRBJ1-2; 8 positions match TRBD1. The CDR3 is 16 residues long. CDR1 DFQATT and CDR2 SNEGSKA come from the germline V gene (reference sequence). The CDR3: CSARDHRTGSNYGYTF. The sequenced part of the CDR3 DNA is TGCAGTGCTAGAGATCACCGGACAGGGTCCAACTATGGA.

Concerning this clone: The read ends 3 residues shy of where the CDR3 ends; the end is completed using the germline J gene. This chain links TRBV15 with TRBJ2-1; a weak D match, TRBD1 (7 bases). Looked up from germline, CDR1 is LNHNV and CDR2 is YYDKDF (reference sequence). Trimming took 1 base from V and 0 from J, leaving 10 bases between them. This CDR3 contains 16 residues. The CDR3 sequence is CATSRGRGPSYNEQFF. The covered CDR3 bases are TGTGCCACCAGCAGAGGGAGGGGGCCCTCCTACAATGAG.

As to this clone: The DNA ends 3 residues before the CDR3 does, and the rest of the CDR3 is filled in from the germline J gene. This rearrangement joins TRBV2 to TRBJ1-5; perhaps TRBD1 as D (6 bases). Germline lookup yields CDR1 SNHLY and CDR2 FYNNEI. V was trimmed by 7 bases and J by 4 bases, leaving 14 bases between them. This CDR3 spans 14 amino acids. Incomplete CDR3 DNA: TGTGCCAGCACTATAGAGGGGACAAATCAGCCC. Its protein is CASTIEGTNQP. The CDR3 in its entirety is CASTIEGTNQPQHF.

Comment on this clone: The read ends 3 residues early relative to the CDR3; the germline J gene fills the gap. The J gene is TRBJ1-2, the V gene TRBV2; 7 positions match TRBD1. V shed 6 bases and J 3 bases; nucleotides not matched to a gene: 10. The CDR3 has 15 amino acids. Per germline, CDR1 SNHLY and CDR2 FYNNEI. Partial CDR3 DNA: TGTGCCAGCAGCCGAACCTCAGACAGGGACTATGGC. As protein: CASSRTSDRDYG. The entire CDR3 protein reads CASSRTSDRDYGYTF.

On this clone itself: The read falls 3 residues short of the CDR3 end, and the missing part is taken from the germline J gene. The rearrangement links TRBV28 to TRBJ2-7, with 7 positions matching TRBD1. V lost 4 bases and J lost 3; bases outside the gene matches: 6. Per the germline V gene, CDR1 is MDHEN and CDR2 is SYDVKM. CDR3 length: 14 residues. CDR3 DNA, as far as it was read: TGTGCCAGCAGTTCGGGACAGTCTCTCTACGAG. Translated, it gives CASSSGQSLYE. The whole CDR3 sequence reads CASSSGQSLYEQYF.

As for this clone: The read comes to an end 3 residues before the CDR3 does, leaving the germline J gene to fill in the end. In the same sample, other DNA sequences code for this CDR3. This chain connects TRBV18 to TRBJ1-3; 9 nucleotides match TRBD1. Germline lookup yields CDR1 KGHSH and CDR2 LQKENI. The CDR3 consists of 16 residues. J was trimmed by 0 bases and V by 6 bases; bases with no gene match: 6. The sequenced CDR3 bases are TGTGCCAGCTCCACTGGGACAGGGAGCTCTGGAAACACC. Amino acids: CASSTGTGSSGNT. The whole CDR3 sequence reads CASSTGTGSSGNTIYF.

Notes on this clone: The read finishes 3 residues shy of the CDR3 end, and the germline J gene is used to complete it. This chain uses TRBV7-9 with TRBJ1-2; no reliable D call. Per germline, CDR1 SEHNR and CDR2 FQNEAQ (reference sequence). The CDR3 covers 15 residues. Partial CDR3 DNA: TGTGCCAGCAGCTTAGCTAGCGGAAGTTACAATGAC. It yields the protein CASSLASGSYND. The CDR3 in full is CASSLASGSYNDYTF.

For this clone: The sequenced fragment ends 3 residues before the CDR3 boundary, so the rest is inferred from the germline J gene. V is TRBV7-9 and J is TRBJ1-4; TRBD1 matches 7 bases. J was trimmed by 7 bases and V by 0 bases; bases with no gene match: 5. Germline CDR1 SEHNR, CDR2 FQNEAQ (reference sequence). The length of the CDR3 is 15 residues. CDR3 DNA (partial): TGTGCCAGCAGCTTAGCGCGGACAGGCAGTGAAAAA. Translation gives CASSLARTGSEK. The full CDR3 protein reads CASSLARTGSEKLFF.

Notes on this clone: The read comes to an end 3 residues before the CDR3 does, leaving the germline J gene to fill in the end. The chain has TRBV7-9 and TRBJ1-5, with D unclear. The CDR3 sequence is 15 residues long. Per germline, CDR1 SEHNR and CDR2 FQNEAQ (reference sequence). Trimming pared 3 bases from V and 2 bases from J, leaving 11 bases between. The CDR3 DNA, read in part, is TGTGCCAGCAGCTTTGGGCCGGATGGCAATCAGCCC. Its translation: CASSFGPDGNQP. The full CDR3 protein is CASSFGPDGNQPQHF.